Each of the 19 T cell receptor beta chains below was sequenced from the same sample in a study of vaccination effects on CD4 cells after COVID-19. Subsequent to about 10 days of culture, CD4+ T cells were isolated. The protocol was immunoSEQ multiplex PCR, while the TCRdb copy is restricted to in-frame clones and leaves out a portion. Of about 25,000 clones detected, around 67% appear once; the ten largest clones hold about 11%. These receptors have no known antigen. The input for sequencing was CD4+ T cells from PBMCs cultured without peptide, taken before COVID-19 vaccination. These receptor sequences come from a human donor who received a COVID-19 vaccine.

This clone was seen a few times. The chain combines TRBV27 with TRBJ1-6; possibly TRBD1 for D (6 bases). The CDR3 runs 12 residues. CDR1 and CDR2 from the germline V gene are MNHEY and SMNVEV (reference sequence). The V gene lost 5 bases and the J gene lost 11 bases, with 10 bases spanning the gap. CDR3 sequence: CASSLQGAPLHF. CDR3 nucleotides: TGTGCCAGCAGTCTACAGGGCGCACCCCTCCACTTT.

The J gene is TRBJ2-2, the V gene TRBV4-1; D is unclear. Germline CDR1 is MGHRA and CDR2 is YSYEKL. Trimming removed 1 base from V and 2 bases from J, with 11 bases in between. CDR3 length: 16 amino acids. CDR3 amino acids: CASSQVVVTNTGELFF. In DNA, the CDR3 is TGCGCCAGCAGCCAAGTGGTCGTCACCAACACCGGGGAGCTGTTTTTT.

To note about this clone: The junction does not match germline at one end; this may be a read error. The J gene is TRBJ1-5, the V gene TRBV4-2, with 7 bases aligning to TRBD1. The CDR3 length is 14 residues. Germline lookup yields CDR1 LGHNA and CDR2 YNFKEQ. This CDR3 is CASSQENRGTDVHF. The CDR3 DNA is TGTGCCAGCAGCCAAGAGAATCGGGGGACAGACGTCCACTTT.

The chain uses TRBV5-4 and TRBJ2-5; D is undetermined. V was clipped by 2 bases and J by 2 bases, with 1 base between them. The CDR3 totals 11 residues. CDR1 and CDR2 (germline): SGHNT, YYREEE (reference sequence). CDR3 sequence: CASSLQETQYF. In DNA form, the CDR3 reads TGTGCCAGCAGCTTACAAGAGACCCAGTACTTC.

The chain couples TRBV11-1 to TRBJ1-3; D remains ambiguous. Per the germline V gene, CDR1 is SGHAT and CDR2 is FQDESV (reference sequence). The length of the CDR3 is 14 residues. V lost 5 bases and J 4 bases, leaving 12 bases between the germline ends. The CDR3 nucleotides are TGTGCCAGCAGCCCAGGACCTTCCGGAAACACCATATATTTT. Amino acids: CASSPGPSGNTIYF.

The chain links TRBV5-1 to TRBJ2-7; D gene ambiguous. Looked up from germline, CDR1 is SGHRS and CDR2 is YFSETQ. The CDR3 runs to 15 residues. With 0 bases removed from V and 3 bases from J, the gap between germline ends came to 13 bases. CDR3 loop: CASSLEANPNYEQYF. For the CDR3, the DNA is TGCGCCAGCAGCTTGGAGGCAAACCCCAACTACGAGCAGTACTTC.

The CDR3 bases are TGTGCCAGCAGTGGACTAGCGGGAGCAGATACGCAGTATTTT. It encodes CASSGLAGADTQYF. The chain is built from TRBV6-4 and TRBJ2-3; 12 bases fit TRBD2. After removal of 4 bases from V and 4 bases from J, the junction contained 0 bases not matched to a gene. CDR3 length: 14 residues. CDR1 MRHNA and CDR2 SNTAGT come from the germline V gene.

Here the CDR3 DNA reads TGTGCCAGCAGTTTATCGGGCAGGCTGTACGAGCAGTACTTC. Amino acids: CASSLSGRLYEQYF. The J gene is TRBJ2-7, the V gene TRBV27; D is uncertain. The germline V gene has CDR1 MNHEY and CDR2 SMNVEV (reference sequence). V dropped 0 bases and J dropped 4 bases, with 10 bases sitting between them. CDR3 length: 14 amino acids.

This chain uses TRBV11-2 with TRBJ2-7; D not resolved. V lost 5 bases and J 2 bases, leaving 10 bases between the germline ends. Germline CDR1 reads SGHAT; CDR2 reads FQNNGV. The CDR3 length is 13 residues. The CDR3 region is CASSPTNTYEQYF. The CDR3 DNA sequence: TGTGCCAGCAGCCCTACTAATACCTACGAGCAGTACTTC. The full variable domain, its missing parts supplied by reference TRBV11-2 and TRBJ2-7, is EAGVAQSPRYKIIEKRQSVAFWCNPISGHATLYWYQQILGQGPKLLIQFQNNGVVDDSQLPKDRFSAERLKGVDSTLKIQPAKLEDSAVYLCASSPTNTYEQYFGPGTRLTVT.

This clone was counted only a few times. The chain has TRBV5-4 and TRBJ1-1; D ambiguous. V lost 3 bases, J lost 5 bases, and 11 bases lay in between. The CDR3 has 13 residues. The germline V gene encodes CDR1 SGHNT and CDR2 YYREEE (reference sequence). CDR3 loop: CASSSARSTEAFF. The CDR3 DNA follows: TGTGCCAGCAGCTCCGCGCGTAGTACTGAAGCTTTCTTT.

V usage is TRBV7-9 and J usage is TRBJ2-1; 11 nucleotides line up with TRBD2. Trimming cost V 5 bases and J 8 bases; bases outside gene matches: 8. Germline values: CDR1 SEHNR, CDR2 FQNEAQ (reference sequence). CDR3 length: 15 amino acids. The CDR3 protein is CASSALGLAVDEQFF. Here the CDR3 DNA reads TGTGCCAGCAGCGCCTTGGGACTAGCGGTCGATGAGCAGTTCTTC.

The gene calls are TRBV19 and TRBJ1-2; 7 bases are a match to TRBD1. Trimming at V came to 5 bases and at J to 8 bases, leaving 8 bases not matched to a gene. The CDR3 extends over 13 amino acids. Germline lookup yields CDR1 LNHDA and CDR2 SQIVND (reference sequence). As DNA, the CDR3 is TGTGCCAGTAGTTCGACAGGGCCGCTAGGCTACACCTTC. Translated, it gives CASSSTGPLGYTF. Drawing the rest from reference TRBV19 and TRBJ1-2, the complete variable domain is DGGITQSPKYLFRKEGQNVTLSCEQNLNHDAMYWYRQDPGQGLRLIYYSQIVNDFQKGDIAEGYSVSREKKESFPLTVTSAQKNPTAFYLCASSSTGPLGYTFGSGTRLTVV.

The chain carries TRBV5-1 and TRBJ2-3; no reliable D call. The CDR3 is 15 residues long. The germline V gene encodes CDR1 SGHRS and CDR2 YFSETQ. Between the trimmed V and J ends, which lost 2 bases and 0 bases, there was a span of 10 bases. The CDR3 sequence is CASSFKGSSTDTQYF. For the CDR3, the DNA is TGCGCCAGCAGCTTTAAGGGTTCTAGCACAGATACGCAGTATTTT.

J is TRBJ1-1 and V is TRBV19; D not certain. V lost 3 bases and J lost 3, with 8 bases in between. The CDR3 spans 13 residues. Per germline, CDR1 LNHDA and CDR2 SQIVND (reference sequence). The CDR3 sequence: CASSIFGDTEAFF. CDR3 DNA sequence: TGTGCCAGTAGTATCTTCGGGGACACTGAAGCTTTCTTT.

This chain uses TRBV12-5 with TRBJ2-1, with TRBD2 matching 12 bases. The CDR3 runs 16 residues. In germline, CDR1 is LGHNT, CDR2 FRNRAP. The J segment lost 7 bases and the V segment lost 1 base, leaving 5 bases of the junction unmatched. The chain's CDR3 is CASGLGTSGGLNEQFF. CDR3 nucleotide sequence: TGTGCTAGTGGTTTGGGTACTAGCGGGGGGTTAAATGAGCAGTTCTTC.

This clone was seen a few times. This chain links TRBV7-9 with TRBJ2-1, with D unclear. Per the germline V gene, CDR1 is SEHNR and CDR2 is FQNEAQ (reference sequence). V lost 1 base and J 7 bases, leaving 5 bases between the germline ends. The CDR3 extends over 12 amino acids. CDR3 sequence (DNA): TGTGCCAGCAGCTTAGACAGTAATGAGCAGTTCTTC. This codes for CASSLDSNEQFF.

V gene TRBV5-8 combines with J gene TRBJ1-2, with 7 bases that match TRBD1. Germline CDR1 SGHTS, CDR2 YDEGEE. The CDR3 runs to 15 residues. V was clipped by 3 bases and J by 4 bases; unmatched bases: 9. The CDR3 DNA follows: TGTGCCAGCAGCTCCGCTACTCGGGACAGCTATGGCTACACCTTC. It encodes CASSSATRDSYGYTF.

CDR3 residues: CASSTHLGLQETQYF. CDR3 DNA sequence: TGTGCCAGCAGTACCCACTTGGGCCTCCAAGAGACCCAGTACTTC. This chain uses TRBV6-5 with TRBJ2-5; no reliable D call. The V and J ends lost 5 bases and 1 base respectively, with 14 bases between them. The CDR3 has 15 amino acids. Germline CDR1 is MNHEY and CDR2 is SVGAGI.

The rearrangement joins TRBV30 to TRBJ2-1; 7 bases agree with TRBD1. With 5 bases clipped from V and 4 bases from J, the junction kept 14 bases outside the gene matches. Germline CDR1 and CDR2: GTSNPN and SVGIG (reference sequence). The CDR3 has 16 residues. The CDR3 reads CAWGQARSSAYNEQFF. For the CDR3, the DNA is TGTGCCTGGGGACAGGCCCGGAGTAGCGCTTACAATGAGCAGTTCTTC.